A selection of T cell receptor beta chains follows, all from one sample in a study of CD8 T cells in Susac syndrome. TCRdb processed the immunoSEQ multiplex PCR reads anew with MiXCR; each CDR3 protein has one entry. The table has some 450,000 distinct CDR3 sequences, roughly 85% seen once. Sequencing was done on a sample of CD8+ T cells from PBMCs. These receptors were obtained from a human donor with multiple sclerosis. Both conserved end residues are trimmed from each CDR3.

V gene: TRBV5-8
J gene: TRBJ2-2
CDR3 protein: ASSSDRTNTGELF

V gene: TRBV11-2
J gene: TRBJ1-1
CDR3 protein: ASSSNPLPSTEAF

V gene: TRBV9
J gene: TRBJ1-1
CDR3 protein: ASSVDGIGGLDTEAF

V gene: TRBV7-9
J gene: TRBJ1-2
CDR3 protein: ASSTSGTGDSIGGYT

V gene: TRBV7-2
J gene: TRBJ1-2
CDR3 protein: ASSLEYYGYT

V gene: TRBV28
J gene: TRBJ1-1
CDR3 protein: ASSLSTQGTEAF

V gene: TRBV9
J gene: TRBJ2-1
CDR3 protein: ASTLGLAGEDEQF

V gene: TRBV4-1
J gene: TRBJ2-7
CDR3 protein: ASSQANGYEQY

V gene: TRBV10-1
J gene: TRBJ2-2
CDR3 protein: ASSTGTGAPITGELF

V gene: TRBV29-1
J gene: TRBJ2-7
CDR3 protein: SVLNQPGRGEQY

V gene: TRBV30
J gene: TRBJ1-1
CDR3 protein: AWSSGQGSTEAF

V gene: TRBV28
J gene: TRBJ2-7
CDR3 protein: ASRNTGGRSYEQY

V gene: TRBV4-1
J gene: TRBJ2-5
CDR3 protein: ASSQEAGGLQETQY

V gene: TRBV5-4
J gene: TRBJ2-5
CDR3 protein: ASRPGPGLAEETQY

V gene: TRBV7-8
J gene: TRBJ2-7
CDR3 protein: ASSLFGRGGEQY

V gene: TRBV6-5
J gene: TRBJ2-7
CDR3 protein: ASSYWGLAGASYEQY

V gene: TRBV5-1
J gene: TRBJ1-4
CDR3 protein: ASSLVPEAPATNEKLF

V gene: TRBV27
J gene: TRBJ2-3
CDR3 protein: ASSLPPPSGVKGDTQY

V gene: TRBV11-2
J gene: TRBJ2-5
CDR3 protein: ASSYGASLQETQY

V gene: TRBV27
J gene: TRBJ1-1
CDR3 protein: ASGGAGTEAF

V gene: TRBV7-8
J gene: TRBJ2-3
CDR3 protein: ASSSTTGEDTQY

V gene: TRBV6-1
J gene: TRBJ2-7
CDR3 protein: ASSEFAGYEQY

V gene: TRBV9
J gene: TRBJ2-1
CDR3 protein: ASSVDRVGNEQF

V gene: TRBV27
J gene: TRBJ2-3
CDR3 protein: ASSSGERLAGGPDTQY

V gene: TRBV30
J gene: TRBJ2-1
CDR3 protein: AWSVLAGVTNEQF

V gene: TRBV3-1
J gene: TRBJ2-1
CDR3 protein: AKRTGCSAVRHEQF

V gene: TRBV10-2
J gene: TRBJ2-7
CDR3 protein: ASSESDWVGYEQY

V gene: TRBV20-1
J gene: TRBJ1-2
CDR3 protein: SARDVGDGGYT

V gene: TRBV5-6
J gene: TRBJ1-1
CDR3 protein: ASRQEQGTEAF

V gene: TRBV6-1
J gene: TRBJ2-7
CDR3 protein: ASSPFGAYEQY

V gene: TRBV7-9
J gene: TRBJ1-1
CDR3 protein: ASSPWTAGEAF

V gene: TRBV14
J gene: TRBJ2-2
CDR3 protein: ASSQGPTSGGPGELF

V gene: TRBV7-9
J gene: TRBJ2-1
CDR3 protein: ASSNPDRGLYNEQF

V gene: TRBV7-8
J gene: TRBJ2-4
CDR3 protein: ASSTRDREDIQY

V gene: TRBV7-7
J gene: TRBJ2-2
CDR3 protein: ASTDRTGGEVTGELF

V gene: TRBV7-8
J gene: TRBJ2-6
CDR3 protein: ASSYDRNSGANVLT

V gene: TRBV6-5
J gene: TRBJ2-5
CDR3 protein: ASSYRGQETQY

V gene: TRBV12-3/TRBV12-4
J gene: TRBJ1-6
CDR3 protein: ASSPASSYNSPLH

V gene: TRBV27
J gene: TRBJ2-7
CDR3 protein: ASGWEQY

V gene: TRBV30
J gene: TRBJ1-1
CDR3 protein: AWGRINTEAF

V gene: TRBV20-1
J gene: TRBJ2-7
CDR3 protein: SARETGGASWEQN

V gene: TRBV12-3/TRBV12-4
J gene: TRBJ2-1
CDR3 protein: AVLAGIGNEQF

V gene: TRBV2
J gene: TRBJ1-4
CDR3 protein: ASSDGGFNEKLF

V gene: TRBV6-1
J gene: TRBJ2-1
CDR3 protein: ASTGAEF

V gene: TRBV20-1
J gene: TRBJ1-6
CDR3 protein: SARNQGTSSYNSPLH

V gene: TRBV10-3
J gene: TRBJ2-7
CDR3 protein: AISNWDRGLLSYEQY

V gene: TRBV27
J gene: TRBJ1-1
CDR3 protein: ASSLSIYSEAF

V gene: TRBV2
J gene: TRBJ2-3
CDR3 protein: ASSEVGTDTDTQY

V gene: TRBV7-9
J gene: TRBJ2-7
CDR3 protein: ASSLDLGLAYEQY

V gene: TRBV19
J gene: TRBJ1-5
CDR3 protein: ASISGVDQPQH

V gene: TRBV6-5
J gene: TRBJ2-1
CDR3 protein: ASSNSWDGDNEQF

V gene: TRBV7-9
J gene: TRBJ2-7
CDR3 protein: ASSFDRNSYEQY

V gene: TRBV19
J gene: TRBJ2-1
CDR3 protein: ASNRGGADEQF